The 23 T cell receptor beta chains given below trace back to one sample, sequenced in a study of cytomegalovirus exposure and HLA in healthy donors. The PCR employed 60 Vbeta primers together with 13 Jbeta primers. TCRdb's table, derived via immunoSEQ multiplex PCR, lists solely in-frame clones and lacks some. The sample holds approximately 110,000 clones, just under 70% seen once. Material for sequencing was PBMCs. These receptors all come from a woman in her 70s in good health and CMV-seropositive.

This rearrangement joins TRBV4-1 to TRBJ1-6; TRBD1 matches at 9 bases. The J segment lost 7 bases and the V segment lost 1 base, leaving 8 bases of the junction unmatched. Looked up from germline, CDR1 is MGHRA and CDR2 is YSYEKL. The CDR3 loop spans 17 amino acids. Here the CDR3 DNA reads TGCGCCAGCAGCCAAGTTTTGCGGACAGGGGAAAATTCACCCCTCCACTTT. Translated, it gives CASSQVLRTGENSPLHF.

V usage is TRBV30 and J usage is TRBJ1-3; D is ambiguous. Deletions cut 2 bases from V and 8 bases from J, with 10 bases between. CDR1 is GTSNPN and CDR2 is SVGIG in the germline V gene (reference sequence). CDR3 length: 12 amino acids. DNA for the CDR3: TGTGCCTGGAGTTATACCGGGGACACCATATATTTT. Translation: CAWSYTGDTIYF.

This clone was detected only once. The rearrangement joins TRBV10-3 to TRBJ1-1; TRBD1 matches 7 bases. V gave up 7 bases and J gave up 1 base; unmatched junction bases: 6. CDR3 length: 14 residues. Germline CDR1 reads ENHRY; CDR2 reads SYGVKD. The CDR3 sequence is CAINSQGKNTEAFF. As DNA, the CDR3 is TGTGCCATCAATTCACAGGGGAAGAACACTGAAGCTTTCTTT.

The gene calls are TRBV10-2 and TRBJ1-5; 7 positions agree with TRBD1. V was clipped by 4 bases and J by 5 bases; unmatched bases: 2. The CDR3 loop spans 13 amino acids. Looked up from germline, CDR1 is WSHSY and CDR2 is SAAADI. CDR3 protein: CASSAQGDQPQHF. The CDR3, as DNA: TGCGCCAGCAGTGCCCAGGGGGATCAGCCCCAGCATTTT.

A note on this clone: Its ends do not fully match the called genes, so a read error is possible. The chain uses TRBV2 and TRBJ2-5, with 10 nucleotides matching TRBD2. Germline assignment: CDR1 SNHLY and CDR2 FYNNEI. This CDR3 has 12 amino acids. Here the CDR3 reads CASRGLAVTPNF. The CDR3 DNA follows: TGTGCCAGCAGAGGACTAGCGGTTACCCCAAACTTC.

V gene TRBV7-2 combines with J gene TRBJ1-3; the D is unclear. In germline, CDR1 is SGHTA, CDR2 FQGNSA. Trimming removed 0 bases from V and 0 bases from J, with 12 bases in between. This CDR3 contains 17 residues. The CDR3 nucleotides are TGTGCCAGCAGCTTAGCGGGTTCGGAGGACTCTGGAAACACCATATATTTT. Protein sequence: CASSLAGSEDSGNTIYF.

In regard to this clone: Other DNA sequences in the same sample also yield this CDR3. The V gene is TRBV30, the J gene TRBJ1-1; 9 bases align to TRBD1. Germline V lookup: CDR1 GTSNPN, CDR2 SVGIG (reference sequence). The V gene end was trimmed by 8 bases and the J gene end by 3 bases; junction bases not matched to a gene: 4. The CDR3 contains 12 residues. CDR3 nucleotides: TGTGCCGGGGACAGGGTTTACACTGAAGCTTTCTTT. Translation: CAGDRVYTEAFF.

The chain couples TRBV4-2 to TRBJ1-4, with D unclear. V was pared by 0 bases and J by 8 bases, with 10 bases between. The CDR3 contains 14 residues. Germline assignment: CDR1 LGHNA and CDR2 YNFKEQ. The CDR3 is CASSQEGSTEKLFF. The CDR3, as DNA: TGTGCCAGCAGCCAAGAGGGCTCGACGGAAAAACTGTTTTTT.

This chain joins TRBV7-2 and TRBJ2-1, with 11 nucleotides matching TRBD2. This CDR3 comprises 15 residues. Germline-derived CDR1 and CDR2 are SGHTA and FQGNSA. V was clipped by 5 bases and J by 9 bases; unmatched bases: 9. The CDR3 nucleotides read TGTGCCAGCAGCCCCAATAGCGGGGGGGCGGGTGAGCAGTTCTTC. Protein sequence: CASSPNSGGAGEQFF.

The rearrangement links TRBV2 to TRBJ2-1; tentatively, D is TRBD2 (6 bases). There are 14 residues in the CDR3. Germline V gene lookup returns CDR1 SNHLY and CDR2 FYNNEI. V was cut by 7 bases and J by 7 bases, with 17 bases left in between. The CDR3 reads CASIIPLGGNEQFF. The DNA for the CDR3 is TGTGCCAGCATAATACCCTTGGGGGGTAATGAGCAGTTCTTC.

The chain's CDR3 is CASAGGDYQPQHF. In DNA form, the CDR3 reads TGTGCCAGCGCTGGGGGGGACTATCAGCCCCAGCATTTT. The chain carries TRBV2 and TRBJ1-5; a possible D gene is TRBD1 (5 bases). There are 13 residues in the CDR3. V was trimmed by 8 bases and J by 5 bases, leaving 13 bases between them. The germline V gene has CDR1 SNHLY and CDR2 FYNNEI.

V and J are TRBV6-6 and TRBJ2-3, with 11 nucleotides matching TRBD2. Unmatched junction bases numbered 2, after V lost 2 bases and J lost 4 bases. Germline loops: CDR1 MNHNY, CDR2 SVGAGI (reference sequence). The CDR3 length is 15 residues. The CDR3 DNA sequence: TGTGCCAGCAGTTACCTGGGACTAGCGGCAGATACGCAGTATTTT. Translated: CASSYLGLAADTQYF.

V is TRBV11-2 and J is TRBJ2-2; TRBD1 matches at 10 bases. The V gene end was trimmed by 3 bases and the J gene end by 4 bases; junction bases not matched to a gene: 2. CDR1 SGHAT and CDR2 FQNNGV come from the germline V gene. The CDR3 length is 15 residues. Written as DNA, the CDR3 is TGTGCCAGCAGCTTTAGGACAGGGGGCACCGGGGAGCTGTTTTTT. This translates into CASSFRTGGTGELFF.

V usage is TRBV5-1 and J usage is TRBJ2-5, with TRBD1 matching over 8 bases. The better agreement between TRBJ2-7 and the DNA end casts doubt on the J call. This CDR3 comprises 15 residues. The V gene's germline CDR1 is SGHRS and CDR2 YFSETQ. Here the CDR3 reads CASSQAGTGGYEQYF. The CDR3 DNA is TGCGCCAGCAGCCAGGCCGGGACAGGAGGCTACGAGCAGTACTTC.

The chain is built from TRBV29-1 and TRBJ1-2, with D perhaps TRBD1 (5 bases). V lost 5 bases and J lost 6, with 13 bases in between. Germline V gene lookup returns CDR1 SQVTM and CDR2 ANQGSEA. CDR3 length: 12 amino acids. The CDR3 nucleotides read TGCAGCGTTCCCTGGGGAGGGGATGGCTACACCTTC. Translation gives CSVPWGGDGYTF.

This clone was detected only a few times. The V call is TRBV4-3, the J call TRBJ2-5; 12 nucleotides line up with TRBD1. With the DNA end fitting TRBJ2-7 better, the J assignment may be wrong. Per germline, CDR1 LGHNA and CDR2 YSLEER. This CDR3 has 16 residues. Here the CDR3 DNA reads TGCGCCAGCAGCCGAGTGTTCCGGGACAGGGGGCCCGAGCAGTACTTC. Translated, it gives CASSRVFRDRGPEQYF.

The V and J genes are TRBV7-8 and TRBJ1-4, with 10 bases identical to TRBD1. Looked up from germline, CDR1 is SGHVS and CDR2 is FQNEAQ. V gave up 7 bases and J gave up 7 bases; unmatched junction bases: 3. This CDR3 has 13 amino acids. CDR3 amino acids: CASTWTGGEKLFF. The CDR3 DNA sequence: TGTGCCAGCACCTGGACAGGGGGTGAAAAACTGTTTTTT.

The CDR3 nucleotides read TGCGCCAGCAGCTCCTGGGGACAGGGGAACACTGAAGCTTTCTTT. The encoded protein is CASSSWGQGNTEAFF. The genes are TRBV5-1 and TRBJ1-1, with 9 bases lining up with TRBD1. The CDR3 sequence is 15 residues long. The V and J ends lost 3 bases and 1 base, in that order; junction bases with no gene match: 4. Looked up from germline, CDR1 is SGHRS and CDR2 is YFSETQ.

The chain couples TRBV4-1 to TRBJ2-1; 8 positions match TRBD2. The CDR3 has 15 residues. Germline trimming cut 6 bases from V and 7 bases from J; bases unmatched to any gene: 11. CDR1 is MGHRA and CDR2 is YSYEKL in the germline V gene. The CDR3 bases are TGCGCCAGCAGAAACAGCGGGGGCGTGCCAAATGAGCAGTTCTTC. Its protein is CASRNSGGVPNEQFF.

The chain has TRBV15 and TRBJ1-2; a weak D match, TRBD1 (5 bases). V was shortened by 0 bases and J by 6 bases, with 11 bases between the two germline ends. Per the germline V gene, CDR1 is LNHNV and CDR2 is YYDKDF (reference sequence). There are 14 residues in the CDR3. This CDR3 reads CATSRDLGGDGYTF. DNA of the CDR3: TGTGCCACCAGCAGAGATCTAGGAGGGGATGGCTACACCTTC.

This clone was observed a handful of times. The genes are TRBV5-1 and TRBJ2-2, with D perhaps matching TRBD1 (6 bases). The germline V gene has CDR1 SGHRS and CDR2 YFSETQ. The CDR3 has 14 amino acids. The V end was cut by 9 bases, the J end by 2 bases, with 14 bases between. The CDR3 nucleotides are TGCGCCACCACGCAACAGGGAAACACCGGGGAGCTGTTTTTT. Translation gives CATTQQGNTGELFF.

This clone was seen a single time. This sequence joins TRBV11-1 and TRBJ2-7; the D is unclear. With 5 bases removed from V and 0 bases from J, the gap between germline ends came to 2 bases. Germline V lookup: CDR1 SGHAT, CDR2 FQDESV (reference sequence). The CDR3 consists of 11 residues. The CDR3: CASSRSYEQYF. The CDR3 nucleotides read TGTGCCAGCAGCCGCTCCTACGAGCAGTACTTC.

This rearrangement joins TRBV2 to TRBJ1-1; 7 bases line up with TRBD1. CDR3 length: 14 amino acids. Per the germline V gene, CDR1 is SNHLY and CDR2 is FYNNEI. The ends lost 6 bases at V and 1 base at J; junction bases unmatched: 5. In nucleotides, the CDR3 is TGTGCCAGCAGCAGACAGGGCGCGAACACTGAAGCTTTCTTT. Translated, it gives CASSRQGANTEAFF.